This T cell receptor (beta chain) stems from a study of Ad26.COV2.S vaccination and SARS-CoV-2 variants. The CDR3 totals 15 residues. J gave up 3 bases and V 3 bases, and 4 bases lay outside the gene matches. Germline V lookup: CDR1 MDHEN, CDR2 SYDVKM. As for treatment: about 20 received Ad26.COV2.S at low or high dose, single or two shots; about 5 received placebo; per-sample allocation not given. Sampling was performed 63 days after the first vaccine or placebo injection. TCRdb's copy holds only in-frame clones and misses some; the assay was immunoSEQ multiplex PCR. Of about 480,000 clones listed, approximately 88% were seen once; the top ten hold 9.5% to 15%.

The chain links TRBV28 to TRBJ2-5; 10 bases fit TRBD2. The clonotype was recovered from a person aged 18-60 years who received the Ad26.COV2.S COVID-19 vaccine or a placebo. This specimen was peripheral blood, taken in a trial of Ad26.COV2.S vaccine versus placebo. The CDR3, as DNA: TGTGCCAGCAGTTTGATCGGACTAGCGGAAGAGACCCAGTACTTC. Protein: CASSLIGLAEETQYF.